This note documents a single T cell receptor beta chain sequence. Its antigen is undetermined. The ends were cut back, 1 base at V and 2 bases at J, with 11 bases in the middle. Germline V gives CDR1 SEHNR, CDR2 FQNEAQ (reference sequence). This CDR3 has 15 residues. Libraries were made from TCR beta cDNA, and they carried unique molecular identifiers. TCRdb reprocessed the PCR reads via MiXCR and lists one record per CDR3 protein. The sample records fewer than 550,000 distinct CDR3 sequences, 34% being singletons. The sample comes from a study of post-analysis software for immune sequencing data. Points from the study as a whole: Five or six TRBV segments were more frequent in patients than controls; TRBV5-6, TRBV5-1 and TRBV20-1 belonged to this group. In multiple sclerosis, normalized Chao1 diversity was significantly below that of controls.

This chain connects TRBV7-9 to TRBJ1-2; D gene ambiguous. Sequenced sample: blood. This TCR was sampled from a girl aged 2 to 17 with multiple sclerosis. The CDR3 DNA follows: TGTGCCAGCAGCTTAGAGGGCCTAGTGAACTATGGCTACACCTTC. It is translated as CASSLEGLVNYGYTF.